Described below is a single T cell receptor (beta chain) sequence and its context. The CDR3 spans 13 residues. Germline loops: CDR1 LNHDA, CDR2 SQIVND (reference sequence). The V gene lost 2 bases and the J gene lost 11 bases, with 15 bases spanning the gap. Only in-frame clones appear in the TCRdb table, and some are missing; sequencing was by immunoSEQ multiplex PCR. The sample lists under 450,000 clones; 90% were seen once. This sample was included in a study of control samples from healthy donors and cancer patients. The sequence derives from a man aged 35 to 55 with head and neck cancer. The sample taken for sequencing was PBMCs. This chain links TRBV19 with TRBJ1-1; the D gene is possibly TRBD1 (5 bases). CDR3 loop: CASSINWGEVAFF. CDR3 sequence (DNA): TGTGCCAGTAGTATAAACTGGGGGGAGGTGGCTTTCTTT. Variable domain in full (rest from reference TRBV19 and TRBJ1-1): DGGITQSPKYLFRKEGQNVTLSCEQNLNHDAMYWYRQDPGQGLRLIYYSQIVNDFQKGDIAEGYSVSREKKESFPLTVTSAQKNPTAFYLCASSINWGEVAFFGQGTRLTVV.